This T cell receptor (beta chain) was observed in a study of OX40 agonist ivuxolimab in advanced cancers. Study-level findings and limits: Partial responders treated at 0.1-3.0 mg/kg exhibited clonal expansion among the lowest measured. The authors also found low normalized T-cell clonal expansion in some nonresponders.

V was clipped by 2 bases and J by 6 bases; unmatched bases: 9. The length of the CDR3 is 15 residues. Germline CDR1 SGHDN, CDR2 FVKESK. Comments on this clone: Its antigen is not identified.

Data came from immunoSEQ multiplex PCR; TCRdb stores just in-frame clones and leaves some out. The table has around 20,000 clones, around 88% seen once. A history of autoimmune disease or systemic immunosuppression excluded patients. Blood got drawn at baseline, again on cycle 4 day 1, and then on cycle 7 day 1. The receptor was isolated from an adult with an advanced solid tumor such as melanoma, head and neck, liver or kidney cancer. The sequences come from CD4+ or CD8+ T cells sorted from blood, collected in a trial of the OX40 agonist ivuxolimab. The chain employs TRBV14 and TRBJ1-2; the match to TRBD1 covers 7 bases. CDR3 amino acids: CASSQFVTGSNGYTF. In nucleotides, the CDR3 is TGTGCCAGCAGCCAATTCGTGACAGGGAGTAATGGCTACACCTTC. The variable domain in full, completed from reference TRBV14 and TRBJ1-2, reads EAGVTQFPSHSVIEKGQTVTLRCDPISGHDNLYWYRRVMGKEIKFLLHFVKESKQDESGMPNNRFLAERTGGTYSTLKVQPAELEDSGVYFCASSQFVTGSNGYTFGSGTRLTVV.